This TCR beta chain was documented in a study of cytomegalovirus exposure and HLA in healthy donors. Study at large: Drawn from HLA-typed donors, about 82 million unique TCRs were held in an early data release.

Study conclusions and caveats: In presence/absence analyses, roughly uniform sequencing depth across donors was assumed. TCR beta sequences reportedly predicted most subjects' HLA-A and HLA-B alleles accurately.

CDR3 size: 15 residues. V lost 3 bases and J 2 bases, leaving 14 bases between the germline ends. Germline V gene data show CDR1 as SGHTS and CDR2 as YDEGEE. A few counts support this clone. Its antigen is undetermined. The primer mix had 60 Vbeta and 13 Jbeta primers. The repertoire was sequenced with immunoSEQ multiplex PCR; TCRdb's copy has only in-frame clones and lacks some. The table records some 180,000 clones, around 80% of them present only once. The sample consisted of PBMCs. The chain combines TRBV5-8 with TRBJ2-5; TRBD1 is a possible D gene (5 bases). This clonotype was obtained from a male donor in good health and CMV-seronegative. CDR3 loop: CASSSWGSPQETQYF. In DNA form, the CDR3 reads TGTGCCAGCAGCTCGTGGGGCAGCCCACAAGAGACCCAGTACTTC.